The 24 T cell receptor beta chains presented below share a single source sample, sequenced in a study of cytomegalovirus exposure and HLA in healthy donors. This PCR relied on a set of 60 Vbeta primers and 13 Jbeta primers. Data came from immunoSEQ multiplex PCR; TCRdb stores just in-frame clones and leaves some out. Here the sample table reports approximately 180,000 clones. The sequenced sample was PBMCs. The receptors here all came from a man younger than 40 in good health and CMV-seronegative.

CDR3 amino acids: CASSLDRDTEAFF. The CDR3 coding sequence is TGTGCCAGCAGCTTGGACAGGGACACTGAAGCTTTCTTT. V gene TRBV5-5 combines with J gene TRBJ1-1, with D tentatively TRBD1 (6 bases). Trimming left V 0 bases short and J 3 bases short, with 6 bases between. The CDR3 has 13 residues. Germline loops: CDR1 SGHKS, CDR2 YYEKEE (reference sequence).

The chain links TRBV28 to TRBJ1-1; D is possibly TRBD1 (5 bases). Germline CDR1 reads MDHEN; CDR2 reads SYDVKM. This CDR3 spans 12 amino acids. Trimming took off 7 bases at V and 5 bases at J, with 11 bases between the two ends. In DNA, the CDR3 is TGTGCCAGCACCTCCGGGGGGACTGAAGCTTTCTTT. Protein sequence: CASTSGGTEAFF.

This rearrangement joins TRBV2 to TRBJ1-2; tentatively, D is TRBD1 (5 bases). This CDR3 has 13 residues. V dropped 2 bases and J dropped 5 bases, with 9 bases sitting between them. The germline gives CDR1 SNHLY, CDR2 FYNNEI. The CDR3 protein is CASSELREYGYTF. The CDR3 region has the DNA TGTGCCAGCAGTGAACTCAGGGAATATGGCTACACCTTC.

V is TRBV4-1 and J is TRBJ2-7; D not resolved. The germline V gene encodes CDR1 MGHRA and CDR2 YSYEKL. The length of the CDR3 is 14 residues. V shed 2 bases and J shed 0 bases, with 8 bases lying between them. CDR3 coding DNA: TGCGCCAGCAGCCAACCCCCGAGCTCCTACGAGCAGTACTTC. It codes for CASSQPPSSYEQYF.

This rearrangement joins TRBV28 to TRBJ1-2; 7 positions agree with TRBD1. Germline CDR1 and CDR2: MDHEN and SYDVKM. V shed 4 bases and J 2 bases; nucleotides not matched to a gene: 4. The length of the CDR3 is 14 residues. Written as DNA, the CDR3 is TGTGCCAGCAGTTCTCCAGGGGGGAACTATGGCTACACCTTC. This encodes CASSSPGGNYGYTF.

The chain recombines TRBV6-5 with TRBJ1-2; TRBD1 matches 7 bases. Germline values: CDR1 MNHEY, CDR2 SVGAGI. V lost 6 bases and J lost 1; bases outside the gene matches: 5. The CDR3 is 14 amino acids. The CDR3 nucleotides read TGTGCCAGCAGCACAGGGGATTATAACTATGGCTACACCTTC. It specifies CASSTGDYNYGYTF.

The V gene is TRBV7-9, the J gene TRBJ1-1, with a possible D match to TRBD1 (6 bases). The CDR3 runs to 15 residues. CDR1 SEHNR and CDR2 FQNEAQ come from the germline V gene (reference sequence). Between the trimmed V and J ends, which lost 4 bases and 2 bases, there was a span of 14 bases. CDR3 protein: CASSWAGTPNTEAFF. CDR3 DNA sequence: TGTGCCAGCAGCTGGGCCGGGACACCCAACACTGAAGCTTTCTTT.

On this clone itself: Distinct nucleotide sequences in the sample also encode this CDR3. Here the CDR3 DNA reads TGCGCCAGCAGAAGGGGCGGAGGGAGCACTGAAGCTTTCTTT. As protein: CASRRGGGSTEAFF. V usage is TRBV10-2 and J usage is TRBJ1-1; D might be TRBD1 (5 bases). Germline loops: CDR1 WSHSY, CDR2 SAAADI. The CDR3 sequence is 14 residues long. V lost 6 bases and J 4 bases, leaving 15 bases between the germline ends.

DNA for the CDR3: TGTGCCAGCAGCCGGGATTTCTACCAAGAGACCCAGTACTTC. Its protein product is CASSRDFYQETQYF. V is TRBV7-2 and J is TRBJ2-5, with a possible D match to TRBD2 (5 bases). CDR3 length: 14 residues. The V end was cut by 5 bases, the J end by 0 bases, with 10 bases between. Germline CDR1 SGHTA, CDR2 FQGNSA.

The CDR3 protein is CASSIANRGNTEAFF. In nucleotides, the CDR3 is TGTGCCAGTAGTATAGCCAACAGGGGGAACACTGAAGCTTTCTTT. The rearrangement joins TRBV19 to TRBJ1-1; 7 positions match TRBD1. CDR1 is LNHDA, CDR2 SQIVND, per germline (reference sequence). V lost 1 base to trimming and J lost 1 base; unmatched junction nucleotides: 3. The CDR3 has 15 residues.

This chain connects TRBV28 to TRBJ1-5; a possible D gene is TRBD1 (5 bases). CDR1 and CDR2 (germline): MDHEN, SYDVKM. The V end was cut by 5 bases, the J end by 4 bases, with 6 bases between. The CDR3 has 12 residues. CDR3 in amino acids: CASSGGNQPQHF. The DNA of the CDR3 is TGTGCCAGCAGTGGGGGGAATCAGCCCCAGCATTTT. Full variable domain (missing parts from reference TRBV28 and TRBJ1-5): DVKVTQSSRYLVKRTGEKVFLECVQDMDHENMFWYRQDPGLGLRLIYFSYDVKMKEKGDIPEGYSVSREKKERFSLILESASTNQTSMYLCASSGGNQPQHFGDGTRLSIL.

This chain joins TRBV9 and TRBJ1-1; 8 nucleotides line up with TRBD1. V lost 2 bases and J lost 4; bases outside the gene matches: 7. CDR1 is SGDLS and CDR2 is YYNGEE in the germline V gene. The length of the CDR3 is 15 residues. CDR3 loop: CASSVTGEVGTEAFF. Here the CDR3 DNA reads TGTGCCAGCAGCGTGACAGGGGAGGTTGGCACTGAAGCTTTCTTT.

CDR3 sequence reads: CASSVELSGEAFF. The CDR3, as DNA: TGTGCCAGCAGCGTAGAATTGTCGGGTGAAGCTTTCTTT. This chain links TRBV9 with TRBJ1-1; no definite D call. With 0 bases removed from V and 7 bases from J, the gap between germline ends came to 10 bases. Per germline, CDR1 SGDLS and CDR2 YYNGEE. CDR3 length: 13 residues.

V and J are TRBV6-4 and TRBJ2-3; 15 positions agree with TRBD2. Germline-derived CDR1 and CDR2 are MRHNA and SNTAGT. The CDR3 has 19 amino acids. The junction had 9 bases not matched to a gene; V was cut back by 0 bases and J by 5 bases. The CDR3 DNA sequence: TGTGCCAGCAGTGACTCGTATGGACTAGCGGGAGGGCCTCAAGATACGCAGTATTTT. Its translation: CASSDSYGLAGGPQDTQYF.

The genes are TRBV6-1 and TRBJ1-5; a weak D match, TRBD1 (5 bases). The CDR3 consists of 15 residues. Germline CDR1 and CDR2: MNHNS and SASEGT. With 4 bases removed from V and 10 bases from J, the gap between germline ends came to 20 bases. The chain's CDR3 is CASSAVRGGAQPQHF. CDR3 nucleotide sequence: TGTGCCAGCAGTGCCGTTAGGGGAGGCGCCCAACCCCAGCATTTT.

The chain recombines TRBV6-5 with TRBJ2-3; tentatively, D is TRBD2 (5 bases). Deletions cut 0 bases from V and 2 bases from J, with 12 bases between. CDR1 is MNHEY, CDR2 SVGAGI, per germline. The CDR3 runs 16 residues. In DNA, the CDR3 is TGTGCCAGCAGTTACTCGAACCTAGCCCACACAGATACGCAGTATTTT. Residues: CASSYSNLAHTDTQYF.

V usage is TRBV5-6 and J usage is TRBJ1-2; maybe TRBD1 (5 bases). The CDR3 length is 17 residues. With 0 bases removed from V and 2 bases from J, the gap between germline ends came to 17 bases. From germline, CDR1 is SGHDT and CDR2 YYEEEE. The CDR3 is CASSLGAPNRLNYGYTF. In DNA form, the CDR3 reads TGTGCCAGCAGCTTGGGGGCACCTAACAGGTTAAACTATGGCTACACCTTC.

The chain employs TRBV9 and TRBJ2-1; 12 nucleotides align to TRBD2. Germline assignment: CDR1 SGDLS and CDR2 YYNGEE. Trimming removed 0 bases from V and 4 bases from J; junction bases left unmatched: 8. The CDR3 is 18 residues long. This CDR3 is CASSVVGLAGGMYNEQFF. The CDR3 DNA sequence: TGTGCCAGCAGCGTAGTGGGGCTAGCGGGAGGGATGTACAATGAGCAGTTCTTC.

The CDR3 region is CASSLQDNYGYTF. CDR3 coding DNA: TGTGCCAGCAGCTTACAGGATAACTATGGCTACACCTTC. This chain joins TRBV5-4 and TRBJ1-2, with D possibly being TRBD1 (5 bases). Germline V gene lookup returns CDR1 SGHNT and CDR2 YYREEE (reference sequence). This CDR3 comprises 13 residues. Trimming took 2 bases from V and 1 from J, leaving 6 bases between them. The whole variable domain, remainder taken from reference TRBV5-4 and TRBJ1-2, is ETGVTQSPTHLIKTRGQQVTLRCSSQSGHNTVSWYQQALGQGPQFIFQYYREEENGRGNFPPRFSGLQFPNYSSELNVNALELDDSALYLCASSLQDNYGYTFGSGTRLTVV.

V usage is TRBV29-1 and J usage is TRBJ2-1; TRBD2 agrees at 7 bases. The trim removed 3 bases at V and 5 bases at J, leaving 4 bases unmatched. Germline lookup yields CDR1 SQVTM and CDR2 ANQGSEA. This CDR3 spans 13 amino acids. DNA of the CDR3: TGCAGCGTTGATGGGCGGGAGCACAATGAGCAGTTCTTC. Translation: CSVDGREHNEQFF.

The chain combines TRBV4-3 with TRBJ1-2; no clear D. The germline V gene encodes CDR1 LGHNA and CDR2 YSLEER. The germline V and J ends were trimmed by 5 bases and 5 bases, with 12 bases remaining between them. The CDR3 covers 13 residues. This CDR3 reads CASSNSVRYGYTF. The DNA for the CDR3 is TGCGCCAGCAGCAACAGTGTGAGATATGGCTACACCTTC.

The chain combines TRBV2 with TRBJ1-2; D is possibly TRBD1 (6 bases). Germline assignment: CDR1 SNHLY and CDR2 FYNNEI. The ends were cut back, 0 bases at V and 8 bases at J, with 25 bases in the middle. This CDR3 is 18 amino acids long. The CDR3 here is CASSEALPGAEGFGGYTF. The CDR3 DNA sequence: TGTGCCAGCAGTGAAGCGCTTCCAGGGGCCGAGGGTTTCGGGGGCTACACCTTC.

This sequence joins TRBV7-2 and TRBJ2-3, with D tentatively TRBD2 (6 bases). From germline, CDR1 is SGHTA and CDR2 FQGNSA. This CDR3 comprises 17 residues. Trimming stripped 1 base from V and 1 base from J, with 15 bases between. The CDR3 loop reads CASSLVPAGSGTDTQYF. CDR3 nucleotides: TGTGCCAGCAGCTTAGTCCCCGCGGGGTCTGGCACAGATACGCAGTATTTT.

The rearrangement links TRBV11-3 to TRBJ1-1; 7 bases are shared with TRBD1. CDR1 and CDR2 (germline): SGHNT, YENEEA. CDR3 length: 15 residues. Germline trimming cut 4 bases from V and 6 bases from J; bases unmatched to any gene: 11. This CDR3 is CASSSRPTGKAEAFF. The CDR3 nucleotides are TGTGCCAGCAGCTCTAGACCGACAGGGAAGGCTGAAGCTTTCTTT.